The rows below give T cell receptor beta chains drawn from one sample of a study of blood T cell repertoires in COVID-19. The data were produced by immunoSEQ multiplex PCR, yet TCRdb's version contains in-frame clones alone and is incomplete. Of 110,000 to 150,000 clones in the sample, about 80% were seen once. Sequenced: PBMCs or T cells enriched from blood (not recorded which). The receptors shown here come from a woman in her fifties or sixties who had recovered from COVID-19. The CDR3 runs from the conserved cysteine through the conserved F or W. D genes are given only for firm matches. Rows may omit the clone size; those that give it use once, few, many or a size class.

V	J	size	D	CDR3	DNA
TRBV11-2	TRBJ1-3	-	TRBD1	CASSSRLQGNTIYF	TGTGCCAGCAGCTCCCGTCTACAGGGGAACACCATATATTTT
TRBV3-1/TRBV3-2	TRBJ2-3	many	TRBD2	CASSQSNSGGGTDTQYF	TGTGCCAGCAGCCAAAGTAATAGCGGGGGGGGCACAGATACGCAGTATTTT
TRBV5-1	TRBJ2-1	-	TRBD1	CASSSPDRAHEQFF	TGCGCCAGCAGCTCCCCGGACAGGGCCCATGAGCAGTTCTTC
TRBV3-1/TRBV3-2	TRBJ1-1	-	-	CASSQLETEAFF	TGTGCCAGCAGTCAACTGGAGACTGAAGCTTTCTTT
TRBV5-8	TRBJ2-5	-	-	CASSAGVRETQYF	TGTGCCAGCAGCGCAGGGGTAAGAGAGACCCAGTACTTC
TRBV20-1	TRBJ2-1	-	-	CSATFKNEQFF	TGCAGTGCCACTTTTAAGAATGAGCAGTTCTTC
TRBV11-2	TRBJ2-5	-	TRBD2	CASSLRTRQETQYF	TGTGCCAGCAGCTTGCGGACTAGACAAGAGACCCAGTACTTC
TRBV20-1	TRBJ1-5	few	-	CSASVGVFSNQPQHF	TGCAGTGCTAGTGTAGGGGTCTTCAGCAATCAGCCCCAGCATTTT
TRBV9	TRBJ2-7	-	-	CASSVGSGTYEQYF	TGTGCCAGCAGCGTAGGCTCAGGAACCTACGAGCAGTACTTC
TRBV10-1	TRBJ2-2	few	-	CASQVSGGELFF	TGCGCCAGCCAAGTGTCGGGTGGGGAGCTGTTTTTT
TRBV7-6	TRBJ2-3	-	-	CASSPKGVWEADTQYF	TGTGCCAGCAGCCCCAAGGGCGTGTGGGAGGCAGATACGCAGTATTTT
TRBV9	TRBJ2-3	-	-	CASSVDTSRTDTQYF	TGTGCCAGCAGCGTAGATACTAGTAGGACAGATACGCAGTATTTT
TRBV7-7	TRBJ2-1	once	-	CASSLDQTGASEQFF	TGTGCCAGCAGCTTAGACCAGACTGGGGCCTCTGAGCAGTTCTTC
TRBV3-1/TRBV3-2	TRBJ2-2	once	-	CASSPIPGETGELFF	TGTGCCAGCAGCCCAATTCCAGGGGAAACCGGGGAGCTGTTTTTT
TRBV28	TRBJ1-5	-	TRBD1	CASRDADRDNQPQHF	TGTGCCAGCAGAGACGCCGACAGGGACAATCAGCCCCAGCATTTT
TRBV28	TRBJ1-6	-	-	CASNRQGTGTDSPLHF	TGTGCCAGCAATCGTCAGGGGACGGGTACGGATTCACCCCTCCACTTT
TRBV27	TRBJ2-2	many	-	CASSPLTGELFF	TGTGCCAGCAGTCCCTTAACCGGGGAGCTGTTTTTT